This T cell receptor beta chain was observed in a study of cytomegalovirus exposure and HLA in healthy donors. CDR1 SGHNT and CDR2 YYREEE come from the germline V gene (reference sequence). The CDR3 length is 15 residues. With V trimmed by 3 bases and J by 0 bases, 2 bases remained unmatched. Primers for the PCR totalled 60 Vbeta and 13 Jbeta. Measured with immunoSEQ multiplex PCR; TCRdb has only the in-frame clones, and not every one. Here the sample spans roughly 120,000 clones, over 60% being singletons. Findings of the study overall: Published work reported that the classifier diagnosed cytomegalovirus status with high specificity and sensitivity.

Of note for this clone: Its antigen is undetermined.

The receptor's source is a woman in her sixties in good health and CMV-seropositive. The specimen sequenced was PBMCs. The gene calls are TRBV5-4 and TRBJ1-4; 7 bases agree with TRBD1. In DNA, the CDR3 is TGTGCCAGCAGCTCAGGACAGGCAACTAATGAAAAACTGTTTTTT. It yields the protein CASSSGQATNEKLFF.